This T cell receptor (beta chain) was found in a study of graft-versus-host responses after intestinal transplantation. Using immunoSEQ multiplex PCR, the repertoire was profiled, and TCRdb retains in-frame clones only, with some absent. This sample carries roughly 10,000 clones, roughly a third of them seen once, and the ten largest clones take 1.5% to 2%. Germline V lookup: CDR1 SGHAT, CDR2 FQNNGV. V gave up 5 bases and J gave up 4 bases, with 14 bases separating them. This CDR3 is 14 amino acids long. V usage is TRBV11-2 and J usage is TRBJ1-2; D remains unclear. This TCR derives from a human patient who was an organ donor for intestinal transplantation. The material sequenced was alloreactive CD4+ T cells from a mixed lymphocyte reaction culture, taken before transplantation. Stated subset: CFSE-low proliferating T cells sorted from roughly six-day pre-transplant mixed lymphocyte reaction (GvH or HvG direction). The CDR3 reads CASSPEPSSYGYTF. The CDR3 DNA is TGTGCCAGCAGCCCCGAACCCTCTAGCTATGGCTACACCTTC.